Following are 32 T cell receptor beta chains from one sample sequenced in a study of blood T cells in healthy people across ages. A J-beta primer mix and a sample-barcoded 5' primer were used in a second PCR of roughly 7 to 12 cycles. TCRdb reprocessed the 5' RACE reads via MiXCR and lists one record per CDR3 protein. Here the sample spans 1.4 million or so distinct CDR3 sequences, under 55% being singletons. The sample was blood. Source of these receptors: a woman aged 18-30 years in good health.

V gene TRBV28 combines with J gene TRBJ2-1; unclear D gene. The DNA end favors TRBJ2-7, so the J call may be wrong. The length of the CDR3 is 14 residues. The germline V gene encodes CDR1 MDHEN and CDR2 SYDVKM. The CDR3 DNA sequence: TGTGCCAGCCTGCGGCCGATCCCCTACAATGAGCAGTACTTC. This gives the protein CASLRPIPYNEQYF.

The V and J genes are TRBV24-1 and TRBJ2-2; TRBD2 agrees at 12 bases. The CDR3 spans 18 residues. The V segment lost 4 bases and the J segment 4 bases; nucleotides outside the gene matches: 9. Germline V lookup: CDR1 KGHDR, CDR2 SFDVKD. The CDR3 nucleotides read TGTGCCACCAGTGAGGGACTAGCGGGCGGAGGGGTCACCGGGGAGCTGTTTTTT. Translated: CATSEGLAGGGVTGELFF.

V is TRBV29-1 and J is TRBJ1-1; D is perhaps TRBD1 (5 bases). The CDR3 is 13 residues long. The V end lost 6 bases, the J end lost 4 bases, and 15 bases lay between the germline ends. Germline V gene sequence: CDR1 SQVTM, CDR2 ANQGSEA. The CDR3 sequence is CSVGVTGGTEAFF. CDR3 bases: TGCAGCGTCGGTGTCACAGGTGGCACTGAAGCTTTCTTT.

This rearrangement joins TRBV7-8 to TRBJ2-3, with D unclear. Germline CDR1 is SGHVS and CDR2 is FQNEAQ. The CDR3 totals 15 residues. Trimming removed 5 bases from V and 4 bases from J, with 16 bases in between. The CDR3 DNA reads TGTGCCAGCAGCCCTGACAATTCCCTCCCAGATACGCAGTATTTT. The encoded protein is CASSPDNSLPDTQYF.

In this sample, this clonotype turned up a few times. The gene calls are TRBV6-5 and TRBJ1-2; 12 nucleotides agree with TRBD1. The J segment lost 7 bases and the V segment lost 2 bases, leaving 8 bases of the junction unmatched. CDR1 and CDR2 from the germline V gene are MNHEY and SVGAGI. The CDR3 runs 16 residues. CDR3 nucleotide sequence: TGTGCCAGCAGTTACGCCGGGACAGGGGGCGAGGCTGGCTACACCTTC. This encodes CASSYAGTGGEAGYTF.

CDR3 amino acids: CASSFGNRVTEAFF. Written as DNA, the CDR3 is TGTGCCAGCAGTTTCGGCAATAGAGTCACTGAAGCTTTCTTT. V and J are TRBV28 and TRBJ1-1, with D unclear. V gave up 3 bases and J gave up 4 bases, with 12 bases separating them. This CDR3 region has 14 residues. Germline-derived CDR1 and CDR2 are MDHEN and SYDVKM.

This clonotype has only a few counts. The gene calls are TRBV7-8 and TRBJ1-1; D ambiguous. CDR3 length: 14 residues. CDR1 SGHVS and CDR2 FQNEAQ come from the germline V gene. Trimming left V 0 bases short and J 0 bases short, with 5 bases between. The CDR3 sequence is CASSLAQMNTEAFF. The CDR3 DNA sequence: TGTGCCAGCAGCTTAGCACAGATGAACACTGAAGCTTTCTTT.

This clonotype was detected only a few times. The V gene is TRBV4-3, the J gene TRBJ2-1; the D is unclear. The CDR3 is made up of 15 amino acids. Looked up from germline, CDR1 is LGHNA and CDR2 is YSLEER. V lost 3 bases and J 5 bases, leaving 14 bases between the germline ends. CDR3 sequence reads: CASSQLARSNNEQFF. In DNA form, the CDR3 reads TGCGCCAGCAGCCAGTTAGCCAGATCGAACAATGAGCAGTTCTTC.

V is TRBV6-2 or TRBV6-3 and J is TRBJ2-1; 7 bases align to TRBD1. Looked up from germline, CDR1 is MNHEY and CDR2 is SVGEGT. This CDR3 has 17 residues. V was pared by 0 bases and J by 0 bases, with 5 bases of the junction left unmatched. The CDR3: CASSYSFDRVSYNEQFF. The CDR3, as DNA: TGTGCCAGCAGTTACTCATTCGACAGGGTCTCCTACAATGAGCAGTTCTTC.

About this clonotype itself: A junction end diverges from the germline sequence, so it may reflect a read error. V and J are TRBV7-2 and TRBJ2-4; D unresolved. The CDR3 loop spans 14 amino acids. Germline CDR1 reads SGHTA; CDR2 reads FQGNSA. In DNA form, the CDR3 reads TGTGCCAGCAGCTACCCCCAAACCAAAAACGTTCAGTACTTC. It encodes CASSYPQTKNVQYF.

The rearrangement joins TRBV5-4 to TRBJ1-2, with a possible D match to TRBD1 (6 bases). Deletions cut 2 bases from V and 0 bases from J, with 14 bases between. Germline assignment: CDR1 SGHNT and CDR2 YYREEE (reference sequence). The CDR3 covers 16 residues. The DNA for the CDR3 is TGTGCCAGCAGCTTTTGGCAGGGGACTACTAACTATGGCTACACCTTC. Translation gives CASSFWQGTTNYGYTF.

The chain joins TRBV7-3 to TRBJ1-1, with TRBD1 matching 7 bases. The CDR3 consists of 15 residues. Germline values: CDR1 SGHTA, CDR2 FQGTGA. Trimming removed 5 bases from V and 2 bases from J; junction bases left unmatched: 8. The chain's CDR3 is CASSPDRAGNTEAFF. In DNA form, the CDR3 reads TGTGCCAGCAGCCCAGACAGGGCTGGAAACACTGAAGCTTTCTTT.

J is TRBJ2-5 and V is TRBV18, with 11 bases identical to TRBD1. V was pared by 3 bases and J by 4 bases, with 4 bases of the junction left unmatched. The CDR3 is made up of 15 amino acids. CDR1 is KGHSH, CDR2 LQKENI, per germline. CDR3 residues: CASSPPGQGGETQYF. CDR3 sequence (DNA): TGTGCCAGCTCACCCCCGGGACAGGGGGGAGAGACCCAGTACTTC.

V and J are TRBV20-1 and TRBJ1-4, with D maybe TRBD1 (6 bases). Germline CDR1 DFQATT, CDR2 SNEGSKA (reference sequence). V was shortened by 0 bases and J by 8 bases, with 16 bases between the two germline ends. This CDR3 has 15 residues. The CDR3 coding sequence is TGCAGTGCTAGAGATCGTCGCACAGGGTGGGAAAAACTGTTTTTT. Encoded protein: CSARDRRTGWEKLFF.

The chain has TRBV20-1 and TRBJ1-1; no firm D call. The germline gives CDR1 DFQATT, CDR2 SNEGSKA (reference sequence). Trimming took 0 bases from V and 5 from J, leaving 10 bases between them. The CDR3 has 13 residues. The CDR3 loop is CSAREDPETEAFF. DNA of the CDR3: TGCAGTGCTAGAGAGGACCCTGAAACTGAAGCTTTCTTT.

This clonotype was found a few times. The V call is TRBV27, the J call TRBJ2-3; 8 nucleotides agree with TRBD2. Trimming cost V 6 bases and J 4 bases; bases outside gene matches: 9. Germline CDR1 reads MNHEY; CDR2 reads SMNVEV (reference sequence). The CDR3 has 15 amino acids. The CDR3 loop reads CASRPGTRTADTQYF. The CDR3 DNA follows: TGTGCCAGCAGACCCGGGACTAGGACCGCAGATACGCAGTATTTT.

This clonotype appeared a few times. The genes are TRBV7-2 and TRBJ2-3, with D tentatively TRBD2 (7 bases). Germline CDR1 reads SGHTA; CDR2 reads FQGNSA. CDR3 length: 16 amino acids. Trimming shortened V by 0 bases and J by 2 bases, and 12 bases separated the two germline ends. The chain's CDR3 is CASSLAVGGPTDTQYF. The DNA of the CDR3 is TGTGCCAGCAGCTTAGCAGTCGGGGGGCCCACAGATACGCAGTATTTT.

In its sample, this clonotype was seen a few times. The chain employs TRBV27 and TRBJ2-7, with D possibly TRBD1 on 6 matching bases. Germline-derived CDR1 and CDR2 are MNHEY and SMNVEV (reference sequence). This CDR3 has 17 residues. V lost 4 bases and J 0 bases, leaving 19 bases between the germline ends. CDR3 residues: CASSWVPGTRSSYEQYF. The CDR3, as DNA: TGTGCCAGCAGTTGGGTACCCGGGACAAGGAGCTCCTACGAGCAGTACTTC.

This clonotype was picked up a small number of times. The chain is built from TRBV4-3 and TRBJ2-1; maybe TRBD2 (6 bases). V was trimmed by 3 bases and J by 4 bases, leaving 16 bases between them. The CDR3 loop spans 16 amino acids. Per the germline V gene, CDR1 is LGHNA and CDR2 is YSLEER. CDR3 sequence reads: CASSQLPGGDYNEQFF. The CDR3, as DNA: TGCGCCAGCAGCCAGCTTCCTGGCGGGGATTACAATGAGCAGTTCTTC.

This clonotype was seen a few times. The chain links TRBV7-2 to TRBJ2-1; TRBD1 matches at 10 bases. The CDR3 totals 13 residues. V was clipped by 5 bases and J by 8 bases; unmatched bases: 3. Germline CDR1 reads SGHTA; CDR2 reads FQGNSA. This chain's CDR3 is CASSKGTGDEQFF. CDR3 bases: TGTGCCAGCAGCAAGGGGACAGGGGATGAGCAGTTCTTC.

This clonotype was counted a few times. The rearrangement joins TRBV4-3 to TRBJ1-3; no clear D gene. The CDR3 is 18 residues long. Germline V gene lookup returns CDR1 LGHNA and CDR2 YSLEER. V lost 0 bases to trimming and J lost 1 base, with 16 bases between them. The CDR3 bases are TGCGCCAGCAGCCAAGACGAGGGTTTGAGGGTTTCTGGAAACACCATATATTTT. This sequence encodes CASSQDEGLRVSGNTIYF.

The chain joins TRBV4-3 to TRBJ1-1; tentative D call: TRBD1 (5 bases). The V end lost 1 base, the J end lost 10 bases, and 16 bases lay between the germline ends. The length of the CDR3 is 14 residues. CDR1 is LGHNA and CDR2 is YSLEER in the germline V gene. CDR3 region: CASSQGGPPRGAFF. The CDR3, as DNA: TGCGCCAGCAGCCAAGGGGGCCCTCCCCGAGGAGCTTTCTTT.

The V gene is TRBV12-3 or TRBV12-4, the J gene TRBJ2-7; possibly TRBD1 or TRBD2 for D (5 bases each). The CDR3 runs to 13 residues. The V gene lost 6 bases and the J gene lost 5 bases, with 14 bases spanning the gap. In DNA form, the CDR3 reads TGTGCCAGCAGGAGCTCAGGGACCAACGAGCAGTACTTC. Translation gives CASRSSGTNEQYF.

This clonotype has just one count. This chain links TRBV6-1 with TRBJ1-1, with D perhaps TRBD1 (5 bases). Per the germline V gene, CDR1 is MNHNS and CDR2 is SASEGT. This CDR3 has 11 amino acids. V was clipped by 6 bases and J by 7 bases, with 9 bases between them. Here the CDR3 reads CASRVTVEAFF. CDR3 coding DNA: TGTGCCAGCAGGGTGACAGTTGAAGCTTTCTTT.

Comments on this clonotype: The junction and the germline gene differ at one end; a read error may be behind it. CDR3 coding DNA: TGTGCCGGCAGCTTAACGGCAGGGGATCGGGTCGAGCAGTACTTC. This sequence encodes CAGSLTAGDRVEQYF. This chain connects TRBV7-3 to TRBJ2-4; possibly TRBD1 for D (6 bases). The J call is uncertain, as TRBJ2-7 better fits the DNA end. This CDR3 is 15 amino acids long. The germline CDR1 and CDR2 sequences are SGHTA and FQGTGA.

This clonotype has ten or more counts. The CDR3 DNA reads as TGTGCCAGCAGCCCGATAGATACGCAGTATTTT. It yields the protein CASSPIDTQYF. This chain joins TRBV12-3 or TRBV12-4 and TRBJ2-3; no clear D. This CDR3 has 11 residues. Trimming removed 6 bases at V and 5 bases at J, with 6 bases between.

The table lists this clonotype with a few counts. The chain carries TRBV5-1 and TRBJ1-1; the D is unclear. V gave up 3 bases and J gave up 0 bases, with 12 bases separating them. This CDR3 contains 15 residues. Germline CDR1 reads SGHRS; CDR2 reads YFSETQ. The CDR3 is CASSSPEGMNTEAFF. CDR3 sequence (DNA): TGCGCCAGCAGCTCTCCTGAGGGCATGAACACTGAAGCTTTCTTT.

V usage is TRBV27 and J usage is TRBJ2-7; tentatively, D is TRBD1 or TRBD2 (5 bases each). Germline loops: CDR1 MNHEY, CDR2 SMNVEV (reference sequence). V lost 3 bases to trimming and J lost 2 bases, with 14 bases between them. The CDR3 sequence is 15 residues long. The CDR3 loop reads CASSFSGYGAYEQYF. The CDR3 region has the DNA TGTGCCAGCAGTTTCTCAGGGTACGGGGCCTACGAGCAGTACTTC.

This chain joins TRBV7-3 and TRBJ2-6; no reliable D call. This CDR3 comprises 17 residues. V shed 5 bases and J shed 2 bases, with 16 bases lying between them. From germline, CDR1 is SGHTA and CDR2 FQGTGA. For the CDR3, the DNA is TGTGCCAGCAGCGCCTTCCTTCAGCCACCTGGGGCCAACGTCCTGACTTTC. Its translation: CASSAFLQPPGANVLTF. Together with reference TRBV7-3 and TRBJ2-6, the CDR3 gives the full variable domain: GAGVSQTPSNKVTEKGKYVELRCDPISGHTALYWYRQSLGQGPEFLIYFQGTGAADDSGLPNDRFFAVRPEGSVSTLKIQRTERGDSAVYLCASSAFLQPPGANVLTFGAGSRLTVL.

This clonotype was seen once. The rearrangement joins TRBV4-3 to TRBJ1-6; tentative D call: TRBD1 (6 bases). Between the trimmed V and J ends, which lost 2 bases and 9 bases, there was a span of 8 bases. This CDR3 is 13 amino acids long. Germline lookup yields CDR1 LGHNA and CDR2 YSLEER. The CDR3 nucleotides are TGCGCCAGCAGCCAACCAGGGGTTTCACCCCTCCACTTT. Its translation is CASSQPGVSPLHF.

Points on this clonotype: At one end the junction does not follow the germline gene, possibly because of a read error. The V call is TRBV3-1, the J call TRBJ2-1; TRBD2 is a possible D gene (5 bases). The CDR3 totals 14 residues. The V gene's germline CDR1 is LGHDT and CDR2 YNNKEL (reference sequence). CDR3: CASVGGRSYKEQFF. DNA of the CDR3: TGTGCCAGCGTCGGCGGGCGTTCCTACAAGGAGCAGTTCTTC.

The genes are TRBV18 and TRBJ1-5, with D possibly TRBD1 on 5 matching bases. The V and J ends lost 4 bases and 5 bases respectively, with 15 bases between them. The CDR3 contains 15 residues. Germline values: CDR1 KGHSH, CDR2 LQKENI. CDR3 in DNA: TGTGCCAGCTCACGGAATGGGGGTAGTGATCAGCCCCAGCATTTT. It encodes CASSRNGGSDQPQHF.